This is a list of T cell receptor beta chains from one sample in a study of quantifying T cell responses using KT2 cells. TCRdb reprocessed the UMI-ligation and nested PCR reads via MiXCR and lists one record per CDR3 protein. The table has tens of thousands of distinct CDR3 sequences, 9% to 15% seen once. Specimen: PBMCs spiked with cells of the T cell clone KT2. The receptors were gathered from a human donor. The CDR3 runs from the conserved cysteine through the conserved F or W. D genes are given only for firm matches. Some rows mark clone size as missing; the rest say once, few, many or name a class of expanded clone.

d_gene | j_gene | v_gene | abundance | CDR3nt | CDR3aa
. | TRBJ1-4 | TRBV5-1 | . | TGCGCCAGCAGCTTTACAGGGCCTGGAGCTAATGAAAAACTGTTTTTT | CASSFTGPGANEKLFF
TRBD2 | TRBJ2-3 | TRBV20-1 | many | TGCAGTGCCCAAACCCTGACTAGCGGGGGGTCTGATACGCAGTATTTT | CSAQTLTSGGSDTQYF
. | TRBJ2-5 | TRBV20-1 | many | TGCAGTGCAGAGGTTCTGGGAATGGAGACCCAGTACTTC | CSAEVLGMETQYF
. | TRBJ2-7 | TRBV20-1 | . | TGCAGTGCTAGAGACCTAGCAGGGACTCAGTCTTACGAGCAGTACTTC | CSARDLAGTQSYEQYF
. | TRBJ1-2 | TRBV2 | . | TGTGCCAGCAGTCAGGAAAACTATGGCTACACCTTC | CASSQENYGYTF
. | TRBJ2-7 | TRBV12-5 | many | TGTGCTAGTGGCGACGGGCAAGGAGCCTACGAGCAGTACTTC | CASGDGQGAYEQYF
. | TRBJ2-6 | TRBV7-2 | . | TGTGCCAGCAGCCAAAGGGGGGGGCCCCTCGCTGGGGCCAACGTCCTGACTTTC | CASSQRGGPLAGANVLTF
. | TRBJ2-5 | TRBV7-8 | few | TGTGCCAGCAGCTTAGCGGCGGGGTTGGAGACCCAGTACTTC | CASSLAAGLETQYF
TRBD1 | TRBJ2-3 | TRBV24-1 | few | TGTGCCACCAGTGAGTGGAGGACAGGGGGCGGCACAGATACGCAGTATTTT | CATSEWRTGGGTDTQYF
. | TRBJ1-5 | TRBV2 | few | TGTGCCAGCAGTACAGGGCCGAAGGGCAATCAGCCCCAGCATTTT | CASSTGPKGNQPQHF
TRBD1 | TRBJ1-2 | TRBV30 | few | TGTGCCTGCTCCGGGACAGAGACCCGCTATGGCTACACCTTC | CACSGTETRYGYTF
TRBD1 | TRBJ2-1 | TRBV6-5 | few | TGTGCCAGCAGGGACAGGTCGCCCTACAATGAGCAGTTCTTC | CASRDRSPYNEQFF
TRBD1 | TRBJ1-6 | TRBV7-2 | . | TGTGCCAGCAGCGACGTTTTCGGGACAGGAGATTCACCCCTCCACTTT | CASSDVFGTGDSPLHF
. | TRBJ2-3 | TRBV5-4 | many | TGTGCCAGCAGCGTAGAAGATACGCAGTATTTT | CASSVEDTQYF
. | TRBJ2-5 | TRBV24-1 | few | TGTGCCACCAGTGACCCGCAATCTCCCGCGAGGGAGACCCAGTACTTC | CATSDPQSPARETQYF
TRBD1 | TRBJ2-1 | TRBV2 | many | TGTGCCAGCAGTGGAGATGGGGACAGGGTAGTCTTC | CASSGDGDRVVF
. | TRBJ1-6 | TRBV4-1 | . | TGCGCCAGCAGCCAAGATGGGGTAGGACCCCTCCACTTT | CASSQDGVGPLHF
TRBD1 | TRBJ1-5 | TRBV23-1 | . | TGCGCCAGCAGTCCACATACAGGGGACCATCAGCCCCAGCATTTT | CASSPHTGDHQPQHF
. | TRBJ2-3 | TRBV6-5 | many | TGTGCCAGCAGTTACTCGACCAACACAGATACGCAGTATTTT | CASSYSTNTDTQYF
TRBD2 | TRBJ2-1 | TRBV6-5 | . | TGTGCCAGCTCTACCTTAGCGGGAGGTGTCGATGAGCAGTTCTTC | CASSTLAGGVDEQFF
. | TRBJ1-4 | TRBV4-1 | many | TGCGCCAGCAGCCAAGAGGTTGAGGGGGTTAATGAAAAACTGTTTTTT | CASSQEVEGVNEKLFF
TRBD1 | TRBJ2-7 | TRBV12-3/TRBV12-4 | few | TGTGCCAGCAGACTGAACAGGGGTGAGGCCTACGAGCAGTACTTC | CASRLNRGEAYEQYF
. | TRBJ1-4 | TRBV20-1 | many | TGCAGTGCTAGAGGGGCAGGGAGGAACGAAAAACTGTTTTTT | CSARGAGRNEKLFF
TRBD2 | TRBJ2-6 | TRBV6-2/TRBV6-3 | few | TGTGCCAGCAGAGTAGCGGGTAGAACCTCTGGGGCCAACGTCCTGACTTTC | CASRVAGRTSGANVLTF
. | TRBJ1-1 | TRBV6-5 | . | TGTGCCAGCACCAGGGACACAACGAACACTGAAGCTTTCTTT | CASTRDTTNTEAFF
. | TRBJ1-2 | TRBV18 | many | TGTGCCAGCTCACCACCCCAGGGACCGAACAACTATGGCTACACCTTC | CASSPPQGPNNYGYTF
. | TRBJ1-1 | TRBV5-1 | many | TGCGCCAGCAGCTTGGACTCCCTGGGCACTGAAGCTTTCTTT | CASSLDSLGTEAFF
. | TRBJ1-4 | TRBV3-1 | . | TGTGCCAGCAGCCGGGACGGAGAAAAACTGTTTTTT | CASSRDGEKLFF
TRBD2 | TRBJ2-2 | TRBV20-1 | medium-sized | TGCAGTGCTAGAGCACCCCGGGGGGGCGACACCGGGGAGCTGTTTTTT | CSARAPRGGDTGELFF
. | TRBJ2-7 | TRBV25-1 | . | TGTGCCAGCAGTGATATTGGAGCGCAGTACTTC | CASSDIGAQYF
. | TRBJ2-3 | TRBV9 | many | TGTGCCAGCAGCGTAGGTCACAGGACCGGGACAGATACGCAGTATTTT | CASSVGHRTGTDTQYF
. | TRBJ1-6 | TRBV4-1 | . | TGCGCCAGCAGCCAAGGGGGGAGTTCACCCCTCCACTTT | CASSQGGSSPLHF
. | TRBJ2-7 | TRBV6-2/TRBV6-3 | few | TGTGCCAGCAGTTTAGAGCGGGAGCAGTACTTC | CASSLEREQYF
. | TRBJ2-7 | TRBV3-1 | . | TGTGCCAGCAGCTCCTTCGGACTCCCTTCCTACGAGCAGTACTTC | CASSSFGLPSYEQYF
. | TRBJ2-1 | TRBV6-2/TRBV6-3 | . | TGTGCCAGCCTATCCTCGGACGGTCGGAATGAGCAGTTCTTC | CASLSSDGRNEQFF
. | TRBJ1-1 | TRBV30 | few | TGTGCCTGGAGTCGAGAATTTTCAGGCAGGGGATCGACTGAAGCTTTCTTT | CAWSREFSGRGSTEAFF